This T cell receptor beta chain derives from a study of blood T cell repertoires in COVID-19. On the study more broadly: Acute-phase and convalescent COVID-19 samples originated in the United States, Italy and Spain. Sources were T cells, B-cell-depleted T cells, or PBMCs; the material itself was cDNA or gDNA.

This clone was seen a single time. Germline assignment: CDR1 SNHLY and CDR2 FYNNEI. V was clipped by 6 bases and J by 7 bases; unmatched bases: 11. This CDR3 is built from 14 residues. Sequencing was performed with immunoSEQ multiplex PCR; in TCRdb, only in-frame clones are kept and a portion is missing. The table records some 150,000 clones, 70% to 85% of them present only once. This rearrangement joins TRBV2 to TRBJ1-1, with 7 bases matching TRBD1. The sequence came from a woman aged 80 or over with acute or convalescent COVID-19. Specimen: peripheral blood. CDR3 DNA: TGTGCCAGCAGGAGTTCCGGGACAGCCAGTGAAGCTTTCTTT. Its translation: CASRSSGTASEAFF.